These 4 T cell receptor beta chains were sequenced from one sample in a study of blood T cell repertoires in COVID-19. Clones were read by immunoSEQ multiplex PCR, and TCRdb kept only the in-frame ones, dropping some. The sample contains 310,000 or so clones, approximately 86% of which appear only once. The sample taken for sequencing was peripheral blood. The source is a woman aged 30 to 39 who had recovered from COVID-19.

Here the CDR3 DNA reads TGTGCCAGCAGTCCATGGACTAGCGGCCCGGCAGAGACCCAGTACTTC. This gives the protein CASSPWTSGPAETQYF. The chain employs TRBV27 and TRBJ2-5; 10 bases line up with TRBD2. CDR3 length: 16 residues. Germline-derived CDR1 and CDR2 are MNHEY and SMNVEV (reference sequence). V was clipped by 5 bases and J by 4 bases; unmatched bases: 10.

J is TRBJ2-3 and V is TRBV29-1; D call uncertain. Deletions cut 4 bases from V and 0 bases from J, with 11 bases between. The CDR3 loop spans 14 amino acids. Germline V gene sequence: CDR1 SQVTM, CDR2 ANQGSEA. CDR3: CSVAQTPSTDTQYF. For the CDR3, the DNA is TGCAGCGTTGCCCAGACACCCAGCACAGATACGCAGTATTTT.

In this sample, this clone turned up once. The rearrangement uses TRBV5-4 and TRBJ2-7; a weak D match, TRBD1 (7 bases). V was cut by 3 bases and J by 5 bases, with 21 bases left in between. This CDR3 spans 16 amino acids. CDR1 is SGHNT and CDR2 is YYREEE in the germline V gene (reference sequence). The CDR3 here is CASSSRVTGTLDEQYF. CDR3 nucleotide sequence: TGTGCCAGCAGCTCCCGTGTGACAGGGACTCTGGACGAGCAGTACTTC.

V usage is TRBV6-1 and J usage is TRBJ1-5, with a tentative D call TRBD1 (6 bases). Trimming removed 4 bases from V and 0 bases from J, with 13 bases in between. CDR1 and CDR2 from the germline V gene are MNHNS and SASEGT. There are 16 residues in the CDR3. CDR3 bases: TGTGCCAGCAGTGCCAGGGGCCAATATAGCAATCAGCCCCAGCATTTT. It encodes CASSARGQYSNQPQHF.